These 13 T cell receptor beta chains were sequenced from one sample in a study of blood T cell repertoires in COVID-19. Repertoires were generated with immunoSEQ multiplex PCR, while TCRdb's copy carries only in-frame clones and drops some. This table holds 240,000 or so clones, 70% to 90% found once. The sample was PBMCs or T cells enriched from blood (not recorded which). These receptors were obtained from a woman in her forties with acute COVID-19.

The genes are TRBV10-3 and TRBJ2-2; 10 bases are a match to TRBD1. Germline lookup yields CDR1 ENHRY and CDR2 SYGVKD. Unmatched junction bases numbered 3, after V lost 3 bases and J lost 2 bases. This CDR3 is 16 amino acids long. CDR3 amino acids: CAISDWDRGNTGELFF. The CDR3 DNA reads as TGTGCCATCAGTGATTGGGACAGGGGCAACACCGGGGAGCTGTTTTTT.

J is TRBJ2-3 and V is TRBV5-1, with 8 bases fitting TRBD2. V gave up 4 bases and J gave up 0 bases; unmatched junction bases: 4. Germline V lookup: CDR1 SGHRS, CDR2 YFSETQ. The CDR3 extends over 15 amino acids. The chain's CDR3 is CASSETSGSTDTQYF. The CDR3 DNA reads as TGCGCCAGCAGCGAAACTAGCGGAAGCACAGATACGCAGTATTTT.

This clone was seen a handful of times. The chain couples TRBV19 to TRBJ1-3; D remains ambiguous. Between the trimmed V and J ends, which lost 7 bases and 0 bases, there was a span of 10 bases. Germline V CDR1 and CDR2: LNHDA, SQIVND (reference sequence). The CDR3 covers 14 residues. In nucleotides, the CDR3 is TGTGCCAGTATGGACGGGAGCTCTGGAAACACCATATATTTT. Amino acids: CASMDGSSGNTIYF. Filled out from reference TRBV19 and TRBJ1-3, the complete variable domain reads DGGITQSPKYLFRKEGQNVTLSCEQNLNHDAMYWYRQDPGQGLRLIYYSQIVNDFQKGDIAEGYSVSREKKESFPLTVTSAQKNPTAFYLCASMDGSSGNTIYFGEGSWLTVV.

The rearrangement links TRBV7-3 to TRBJ1-1; TRBD1 agrees at 12 bases. This CDR3 spans 18 amino acids. V lost 5 bases to trimming and J lost 3 bases; unmatched junction nucleotides: 13. In germline, CDR1 is SGHTA, CDR2 FQGTGA. The CDR3 DNA reads TGTGCCAGCAGCCCACGGCCGGGACAGGGGGCGAATTACACTGAAGCTTTCTTT. Residues: CASSPRPGQGANYTEAFF.

The genes are TRBV11-2 and TRBJ2-1, with D maybe TRBD2 (6 bases). V lost 0 bases and J lost 12, with 15 bases in between. The germline CDR1 and CDR2 sequences are SGHAT and FQNNGV. The CDR3 covers 14 residues. This CDR3 is CASSLDPGGGVQFF. In nucleotides, the CDR3 is TGTGCCAGCAGCTTAGATCCGGGTGGAGGGGTGCAGTTCTTC.

The CDR3 spells CASSPDINEQFF. CDR3 in DNA: TGTGCCAGCAGCCCGGACATAAATGAGCAGTTCTTC. The chain uses TRBV11-2 and TRBJ2-1, with D possibly matching TRBD1 (5 bases). The V gene's germline CDR1 is SGHAT and CDR2 FQNNGV. This CDR3 region has 12 residues. Trimming took off 5 bases at V and 7 bases at J, with 9 bases between the two ends.

This clone has just a few counts. This rearrangement joins TRBV11-2 to TRBJ2-1; TRBD2 matches 9 bases. CDR1 SGHAT and CDR2 FQNNGV come from the germline V gene. CDR3 length: 16 amino acids. V lost 2 bases and J lost 7; bases outside the gene matches: 9. CDR3 DNA: TGTGCCAGCAGCTTAAGGGGTAGCGGGAGAACGAATGAGCAGTTCTTC. It codes for CASSLRGSGRTNEQFF.

V is TRBV11-2 and J is TRBJ2-7; 10 bases are shared with TRBD2. V lost 1 base and J lost 2; bases outside the gene matches: 5. The germline gives CDR1 SGHAT, CDR2 FQNNGV. CDR3 size: 16 residues. CDR3 amino acids: CASSLGRLAGAYEQYF. CDR3 DNA sequence: TGTGCCAGCAGCTTAGGCCGACTAGCGGGTGCCTACGAGCAGTACTTC.

This clone occurred a few times. This sequence joins TRBV4-1 and TRBJ2-7, with 7 bases matching TRBD2. After removal of 1 base from V and 1 base from J, the junction contained 4 bases not matched to a gene. Germline V lookup: CDR1 MGHRA, CDR2 YSYEKL. The CDR3 covers 15 residues. CDR3 in amino acids: CASSQGERESYEQYF. The CDR3 DNA reads as TGCGCCAGCAGCCAAGGCGAGCGGGAATCCTACGAGCAGTACTTC.

This clone turned up a few times. The chain joins TRBV6-5 to TRBJ1-5; D gene ambiguous. The V end lost 0 bases, the J end lost 3 bases, and 9 bases lay between the germline ends. The germline V gene encodes CDR1 MNHEY and CDR2 SVGAGI. There are 15 residues in the CDR3. CDR3 coding DNA: TGTGCCAGCAGTTACTCGCGAGGAGCCAATCAGCCCCAGCATTTT. Translating it yields CASSYSRGANQPQHF.

Remarks on this clone: Other DNA sequences within the sample encode an identical CDR3. J is TRBJ2-7 and V is TRBV5-1; 8 bases are shared with TRBD1. In germline, CDR1 is SGHRS, CDR2 YFSETQ. The CDR3 consists of 15 residues. V gave up 4 bases and J gave up 2 bases; unmatched junction bases: 8. CDR3 region: CASSRDRGRAYEQYF. The CDR3 nucleotides are TGCGCCAGCAGCCGCGACAGGGGAAGAGCCTACGAGCAGTACTTC.

The rearrangement joins TRBV29-1 to TRBJ1-1; TRBD1 matches at 7 bases. V was clipped by 6 bases and J by 4 bases; unmatched bases: 11. Germline V lookup: CDR1 SQVTM, CDR2 ANQGSEA. CDR3 length: 14 amino acids. CDR3 loop: CSVRLTGYGTEAFF. The CDR3 coding sequence is TGCAGCGTGCGGTTGACAGGGTACGGCACTGAAGCTTTCTTT.

This chain links TRBV4-1 with TRBJ2-2; possibly TRBD2 for D (5 bases). CDR3 size: 14 residues. Trimming took off 3 bases at V and 4 bases at J, with 9 bases between the two ends. CDR1 and CDR2 (germline): MGHRA, YSYEKL. The CDR3 coding sequence is TGCGCCAGCAGCCAGGCCCGGGGCACCGGGGAGCTGTTTTTT. It is translated as CASSQARGTGELFF.